This T cell receptor (beta chain) was documented in a study of cytomegalovirus exposure and HLA in healthy donors. Study information: According to later analysis, the same platform produced the approximately 120 validation and several hundred first-cohort repertoires.

Overall study results and limits: As confirmed in vitro, three CMV-associated chains were specific for CMV antigens. The authors listed approximately 160 TCR beta chains as cytomegalovirus-associated.

Using immunoSEQ multiplex PCR, the repertoire was profiled, and TCRdb retains in-frame clones only, with some absent. Of 150,000 to 200,000 clones detected, more than 75% appear once; the ten largest clones hold roughly 7%. This clone has a handful of counts. Its specificity is unknown. CDR3 length: 16 amino acids. V trimming: 3 bases; J trimming: 1 base; junction bases outside the gene matches: 9. Germline CDR1 is MNHEY and CDR2 is SMNVEV (reference sequence). This receptor was obtained from a young man in good health and CMV-seropositive. Sequencing input: PBMCs. This chain uses TRBV27 with TRBJ2-7, with 7 bases matching TRBD1. In nucleotides, the CDR3 is TGTGCCAGCAGTTTCTCCACAGGGGAATCATCCTACGAGCAGTACTTC. Encoded protein: CASSFSTGESSYEQYF.